These T cell receptor beta chains were read from a single sample in a study of graft-versus-host responses after intestinal transplantation. Repertoires were generated with immunoSEQ multiplex PCR, while TCRdb's copy carries only in-frame clones and drops some. The sample comprises about 47,000 clones, about 95% of which are singletons, and approximately 0.21% rests with the top ten. Their antigens are not known. Material: unstimulated CD8+ T cells sorted from spleen or lymph node cells, obtained before transplant. Receptors were obtained from a human donor who was the organ donor for an intestinal transplant. Each CDR3 is given with its conserved first and last residue. Each record gives: D gene, J gene, V gene, clone size, CDR3 protein, CDR3 DNA. The D gene is left open where the match is weak. Only some rows state a clone size, as once, few, many or a class for expanded clones.

>-|TRBJ2-5|TRBV4-2|-
CASSQVAGETQYF
TGTGCCAGCAGCCAAGTAGCAGGGGAGACCCAGTACTTC
>-|TRBJ1-2|TRBV11-3|once
CASSSPLGGLGGYTF
TGTGCCAGCAGCTCCCCTCTCGGGGGATTAGGTGGCTACACCTTC
>-|TRBJ1-1|TRBV11-2|-
CASSLELGQGPMNTEAFF
TGTGCCAGCAGCTTAGAATTAGGGCAGGGGCCCATGAACACTGAAGCTTTCTTT
>-|TRBJ2-4|TRBV30|-
CAWSVLKLSSKNIQYF
TGTGCCTGGAGTGTATTAAAATTGTCCTCTAAAAACATTCAGTACTTC
>-|TRBJ2-7|TRBV6-1|-
CASSEIDMAYEQYF
TGTGCCAGCAGTGAAATCGATATGGCCTACGAGCAGTACTTC
>-|TRBJ2-7|TRBV4-1|-
CASSQGTYEQYF
TGCGCCAGCAGCCAGGGGACCTACGAGCAGTACTTC
>TRBD1|TRBJ1-6|TRBV19|-
CAADRGGSSPLHF
TGTGCCGCGGACAGGGGAGGGAGTTCACCCCTCCACTTT
>TRBD2|TRBJ2-7|TRBV30|-
CAWRALAGGPYEQYF
TGTGCCTGGAGGGCACTAGCGGGGGGGCCATACGAGCAGTACTTC
>-|TRBJ2-7|TRBV18|-
CASSPRVTEQYF
TGTGCCAGCTCACCACGGGTTACCGAGCAGTACTTC
>TRBD2|TRBJ2-7|TRBV7-8|-
CASKLAGGEQYF
TGTGCCAGCAAACTAGCGGGGGGCGAGCAGTACTTC
>-|TRBJ2-7|TRBV27|-
CASSLSSRYEQYF
TGTGCCAGCAGTTTATCATCGCGCTACGAGCAGTACTTC
>TRBD2|TRBJ2-7|TRBV10-3|-
CAISEQTAGGSYEQYF
TGTGCCATCAGTGAGCAGACAGCGGGGGGGTCCTACGAGCAGTACTTC
>-|TRBJ1-6|TRBV16|-
CASSHRARDTNSYNSPLHF
TGTGCCAGCAGCCACAGAGCCCGGGACACCAACTCCTATAATTCACCCCTCCACTTT
>TRBD1|TRBJ1-1|TRBV6-1|-
CASSESGGWNTEAFF
TGTGCCAGCAGTGAATCAGGGGGATGGAACACTGAAGCTTTCTTT
>TRBD1|TRBJ1-2|TRBV9|-
CASSAPHRQGESNYGYTF
TGTGCCAGCAGCGCCCCCCACCGCCAGGGGGAATCTAACTATGGCTACACCTTC
>TRBD1|TRBJ1-1|TRBV7-3|-
CASSPGTGVNTEAFF
TGTGCCAGCAGCCCCGGGACAGGGGTGAACACTGAAGCTTTCTTT
>-|TRBJ2-7|TRBV4-1|-
CASSQDSSAGFEGEQYF
TGCGCCAGCAGCCAAGATTCCTCCGCGGGGTTCGAAGGCGAGCAGTACTTC
>-|TRBJ1-6|TRBV5-1|-
CASSLANSPLHF
TGCGCCAGCAGCTTGGCTAATTCACCCCTCCACTTT
>-|TRBJ2-1|TRBV27|-
CASSYFNEQFF
TGTGCCAGCAGTTATTTCAATGAGCAGTTCTTC
>-|TRBJ2-5|TRBV2|-
CASSEYAQETQYF
TGTGCCAGCAGCGAATATGCACAGGAGACCCAGTACTTC
>TRBD2|TRBJ2-1|TRBV10-1|once
CASRGGLAGDITSYNEQFF
TGCGCCAGCAGGGGTGGACTAGCGGGTGACATTACCTCCTACAATGAGCAGTTCTTC
>TRBD2|TRBJ2-7|TRBV7-2|-
CASSLDRGLAGEQYF
TGTGCCAGCAGCTTAGATCGGGGACTAGCGGGGGAGCAGTACTTC
>-|TRBJ2-5|TRBV7-3|-
CASSSNGGQEQETQYF
TGTGCCAGCAGCTCGAACGGGGGACAAGAACAAGAGACCCAGTACTTC
>TRBD1|TRBJ1-1|TRBV27|-
CASSGQGAEAFF
TGTGCCAGCAGCGGACAGGGGGCTGAAGCTTTCTTT
>-|TRBJ2-7|TRBV27|-
CATSPRNSLSYEQYF
TGTGCCACTTCACCCCGTAATTCCCTATCCTACGAGCAGTACTTC
>-|TRBJ2-3|TRBV6-6|-
CASSPPHTDTQYF
TGTGCCAGCAGTCCCCCACACACAGATACGCAGTATTTT
>TRBD1|TRBJ1-1|TRBV9|-
CASSETGSNTEAFF
TGTGCCAGCAGCGAGACAGGGTCGAACACTGAAGCTTTCTTT
>-|TRBJ2-2|TRBV9|-
CASSGKGATGELFF
TGTGCCAGCAGCGGGAAGGGTGCCACCGGGGAGCTGTTTTTT
>-|TRBJ1-1|TRBV7-6|-
CASSLARRGNENTEAFF
TGTGCCAGCAGCTTAGCGAGGCGTGGGAACGAAAACACTGAAGCTTTCTTT
>-|TRBJ2-7|TRBV4-3|-
CASSQSRGKAYEQYF
TGCGCCAGCAGCCAATCTCGGGGAAAGGCCTACGAGCAGTACTTC
>-|TRBJ2-7|TRBV30|-
CAWSVGGRHEQYF
TGTGCCTGGAGTGTTGGGGGGCGCCACGAGCAGTACTTC
>-|TRBJ2-7|TRBV7-9|-
CASSPRGRPFEQYF
TGTGCCAGCAGTCCACGGGGGCGGCCTTTCGAGCAGTACTTC
>-|TRBJ2-7|TRBV7-6|-
CASSLSYEQYF
TGTGCCAGCAGCCTCTCCTACGAGCAGTACTTC
>TRBD1|TRBJ2-1|TRBV5-5|few
CASSLEGQYNEQFF
TGTGCCAGCAGCTTGGAGGGACAGTACAATGAGCAGTTCTTC
>TRBD2|TRBJ2-7|TRBV4-3|-
CASSQVIGGYEQYF
TGCGCCAGCAGCCAAGTTATCGGGGGGTACGAGCAGTACTTC
>TRBD1|TRBJ1-5|TRBV28|-
CASSSRQGDQPQHF
TGTGCCAGCAGCTCCAGACAGGGTGATCAGCCCCAGCATTTT
>-|TRBJ2-7|TRBV4-1|-
CASSQEVVDVANYEQYF
TGCGCCAGCAGCCAAGAAGTGGTAGACGTTGCCAACTACGAGCAGTACTTC
>-|TRBJ2-5|TRBV7-9|few
CASSLIGDLQETQYF
TGTGCCAGCAGCTTGATAGGGGACCTCCAAGAGACCCAGTACTTC
>-|TRBJ1-5|TRBV28|-
CASSPRSGNQPQHF
TGTGCCAGCAGCCCCCGGTCAGGCAATCAGCCCCAGCATTTT
>TRBD1|TRBJ2-2|TRBV7-9|-
CASSLPGQGRLDTGELFF
TGTGCCAGCAGCTTACCAGGACAGGGTAGACTGGACACCGGGGAGCTGTTTTTT
>-|TRBJ2-7|TRBV5-4|once
CASSRGYEQYF
TGTGCCAGCAGCCGGGGCTACGAGCAGTACTTC
>-|TRBJ1-6|TRBV7-8|-
CASRGGNSPLHF
TGTGCCAGCAGGGGGGGTAATTCACCCCTCCACTTT
>-|TRBJ1-5|TRBV12-1|-
CASSFIRHRRDRRQPQHF
TGTGCCAGCAGCTTTATCCGACACCGCAGGGACAGACGGCAGCCCCAGCATTTT